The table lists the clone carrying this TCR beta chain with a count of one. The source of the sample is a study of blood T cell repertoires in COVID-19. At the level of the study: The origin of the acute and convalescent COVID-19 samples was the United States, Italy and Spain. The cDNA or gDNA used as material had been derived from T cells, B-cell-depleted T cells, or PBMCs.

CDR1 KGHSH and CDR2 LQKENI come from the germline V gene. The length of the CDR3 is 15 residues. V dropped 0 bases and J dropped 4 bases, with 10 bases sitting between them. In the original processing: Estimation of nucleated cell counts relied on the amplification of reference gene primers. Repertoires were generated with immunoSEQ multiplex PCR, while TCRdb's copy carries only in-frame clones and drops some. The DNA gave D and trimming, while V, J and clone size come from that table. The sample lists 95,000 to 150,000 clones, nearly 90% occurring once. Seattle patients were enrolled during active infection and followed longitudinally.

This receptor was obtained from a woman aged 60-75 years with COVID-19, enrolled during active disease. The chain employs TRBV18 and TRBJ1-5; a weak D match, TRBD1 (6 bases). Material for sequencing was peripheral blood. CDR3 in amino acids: CASSPPGDKNQPQHF. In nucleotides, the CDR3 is TGTGCCAGCTCACCACCGGGGGACAAGAATCAGCCCCAGCATTTT.